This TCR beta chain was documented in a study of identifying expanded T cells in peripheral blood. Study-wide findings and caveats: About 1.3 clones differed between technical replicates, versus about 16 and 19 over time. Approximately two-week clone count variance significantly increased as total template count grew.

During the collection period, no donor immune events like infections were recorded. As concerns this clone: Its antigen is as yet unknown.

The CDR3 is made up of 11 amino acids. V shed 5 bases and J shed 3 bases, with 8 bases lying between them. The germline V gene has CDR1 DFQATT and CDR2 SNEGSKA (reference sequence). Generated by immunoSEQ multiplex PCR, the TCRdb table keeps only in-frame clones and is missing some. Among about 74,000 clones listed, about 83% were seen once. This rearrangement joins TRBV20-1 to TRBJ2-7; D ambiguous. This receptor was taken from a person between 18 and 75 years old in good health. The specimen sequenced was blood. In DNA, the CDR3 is TGCAGTGCTTCTGACCACTACGAGCAGTACTTC. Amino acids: CSASDHYEQYF.